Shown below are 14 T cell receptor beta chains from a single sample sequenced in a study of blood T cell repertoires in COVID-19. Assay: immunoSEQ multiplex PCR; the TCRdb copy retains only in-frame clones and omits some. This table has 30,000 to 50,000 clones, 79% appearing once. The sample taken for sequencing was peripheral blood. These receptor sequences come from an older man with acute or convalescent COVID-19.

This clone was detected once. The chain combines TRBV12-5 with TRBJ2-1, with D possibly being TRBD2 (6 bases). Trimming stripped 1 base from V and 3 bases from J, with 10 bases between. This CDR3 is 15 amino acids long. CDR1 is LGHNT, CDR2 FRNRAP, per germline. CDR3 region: CASGLGTTFYNEQFF. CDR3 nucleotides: TGTGCTAGTGGTTTGGGGACTACCTTCTACAATGAGCAGTTCTTC. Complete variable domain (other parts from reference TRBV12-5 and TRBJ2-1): DARVTQTPRHKVTEMGQEVTMRCQPILGHNTVFWYRQTMMQGLELLAYFRNRAPLDDSGMPKDRFSAEMPDATLATLKIQPSEPRDSAVYFCASGLGTTFYNEQFFGPGTRLTVL.

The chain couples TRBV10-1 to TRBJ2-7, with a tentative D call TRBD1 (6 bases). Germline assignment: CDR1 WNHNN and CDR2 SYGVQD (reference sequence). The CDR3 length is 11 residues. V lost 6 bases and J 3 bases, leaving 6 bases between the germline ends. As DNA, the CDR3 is TGCGCCAGCAGACAGGGCTACGAGCAGTACTTC. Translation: CASRQGYEQYF.

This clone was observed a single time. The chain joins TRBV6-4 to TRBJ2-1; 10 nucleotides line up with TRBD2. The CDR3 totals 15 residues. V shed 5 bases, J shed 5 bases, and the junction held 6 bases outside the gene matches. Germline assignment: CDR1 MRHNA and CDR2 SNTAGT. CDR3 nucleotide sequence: TGTGCCAGCAGTCCAAGGACTAGCGGAAACAATGAGCAGTTCTTC. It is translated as CASSPRTSGNNEQFF.

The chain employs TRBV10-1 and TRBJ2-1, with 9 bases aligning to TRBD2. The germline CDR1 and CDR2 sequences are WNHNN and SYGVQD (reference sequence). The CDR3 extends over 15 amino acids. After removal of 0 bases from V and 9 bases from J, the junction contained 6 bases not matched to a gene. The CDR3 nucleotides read TGCGCCAGCAGTGAGTCGGCTAGCGGGAAGGGTGAGCAGTTCTTC. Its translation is CASSESASGKGEQFF.

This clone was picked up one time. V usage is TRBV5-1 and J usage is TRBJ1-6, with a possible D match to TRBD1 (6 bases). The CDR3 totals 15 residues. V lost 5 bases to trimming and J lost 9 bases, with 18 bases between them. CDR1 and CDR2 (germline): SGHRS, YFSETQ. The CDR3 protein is CASSSTRTVSSPLHF. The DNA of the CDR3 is TGCGCCAGCAGTTCCACCCGGACAGTCTCTTCACCCCTCCACTTT.

CDR3 coding DNA: TGTGCCAGCTCTGCCACAGGGGGCCGTGAGGGCTACACCTTC. Its protein is CASSATGGREGYTF. The chain combines TRBV18 with TRBJ1-2, with 9 bases matching TRBD1. Looked up from germline, CDR1 is KGHSH and CDR2 is LQKENI. The CDR3 is 14 amino acids. The V gene end was trimmed by 6 bases and the J gene end by 8 bases; junction bases not matched to a gene: 10.

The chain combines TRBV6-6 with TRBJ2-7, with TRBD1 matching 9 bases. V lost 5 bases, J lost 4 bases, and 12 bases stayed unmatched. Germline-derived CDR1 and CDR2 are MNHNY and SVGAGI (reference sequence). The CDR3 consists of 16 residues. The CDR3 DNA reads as TGTGCCAGCAGTCCCCGACCTGGAGACAGGGGGTACGAGCAGTACTTC. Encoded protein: CASSPRPGDRGYEQYF.

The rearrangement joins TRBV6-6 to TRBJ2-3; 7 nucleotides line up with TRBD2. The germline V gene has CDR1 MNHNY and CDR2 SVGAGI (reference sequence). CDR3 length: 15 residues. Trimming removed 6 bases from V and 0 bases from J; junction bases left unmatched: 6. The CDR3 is CASSTLAISTDTQYF. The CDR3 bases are TGTGCCAGCAGCACACTAGCGATTAGCACAGATACGCAGTATTTT.

The CDR3 nucleotides read TGTGCCAGCAGCCAAGAGGGACAGATGAAGCAGTTCTTC. Its protein product is CASSQEGQMKQFF. V is TRBV3-1 (or the pseudogene TRBV3-2) and J is TRBJ2-1; 7 bases are a match to TRBD1. The CDR3 has 13 residues. Trimming removed 0 bases from V and 11 bases from J; junction bases left unmatched: 4. Per germline, CDR1 LGHDT and CDR2 YNNKEL (reference sequence).

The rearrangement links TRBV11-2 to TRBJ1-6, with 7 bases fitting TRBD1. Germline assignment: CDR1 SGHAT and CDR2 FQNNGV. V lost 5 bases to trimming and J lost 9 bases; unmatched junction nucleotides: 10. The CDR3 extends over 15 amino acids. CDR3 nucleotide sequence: TGTGCCAGCAGCAAATCCGACAGGGTGATTTCACCCCTCCACTTT. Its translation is CASSKSDRVISPLHF.

Written as DNA, the CDR3 is TGTGCCATCCGGGGGGGACAGAGGAACACCGGGGAGCTGTTTTTT. Protein: CAIRGGQRNTGELFF. The chain joins TRBV28 to TRBJ2-2, with D possibly TRBD2 on 8 matching bases. Trimming cost V 10 bases and J 1 base, with 16 bases left between them. The CDR3 is 15 amino acids. Germline V CDR1 and CDR2: MDHEN, SYDVKM. Full variable domain (outside the CDR3, taken from reference TRBV28 and TRBJ2-2): DVKVTQSSRYLVKRTGEKVFLECVQDMDHENMFWYRQDPGLGLRLIYFSYDVKMKEKGDIPEGYSVSREKKERFSLILESASTNQTSMYLCAIRGGQRNTGELFFGEGSRLTVL.

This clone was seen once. The CDR3 loop is CASSVQSATNEKLFF. In nucleotides, the CDR3 is TGTGCCAGTAGTGTCCAGTCTGCAACTAATGAAAAACTGTTTTTT. This chain joins TRBV19 and TRBJ1-4; the D is unclear. V was trimmed by 5 bases and J by 0 bases, leaving 10 bases between them. CDR1 is LNHDA and CDR2 is SQIVND in the germline V gene (reference sequence). The CDR3 totals 15 residues.

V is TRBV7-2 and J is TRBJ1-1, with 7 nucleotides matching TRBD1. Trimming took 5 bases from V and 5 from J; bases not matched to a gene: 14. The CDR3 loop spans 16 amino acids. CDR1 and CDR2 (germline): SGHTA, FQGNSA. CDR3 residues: CASSKDRAQVRTEAFF. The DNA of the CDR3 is TGTGCCAGCAGCAAAGACAGGGCCCAAGTGAGGACTGAAGCTTTCTTT. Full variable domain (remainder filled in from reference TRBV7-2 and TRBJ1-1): GAGVSQSPSNKVTEKGKDVELRCDPISGHTALYWYRQSLGQGLEFLIYFQGNSAPDKSGLPSDRFSAERTGGSVSTLTIQRTQQEDSAVYLCASSKDRAQVRTEAFFGQGTRLTVV.

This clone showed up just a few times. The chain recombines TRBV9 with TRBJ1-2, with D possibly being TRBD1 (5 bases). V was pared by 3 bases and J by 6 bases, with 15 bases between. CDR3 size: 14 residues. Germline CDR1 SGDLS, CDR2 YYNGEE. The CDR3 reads CASSGQLSYHGYTF. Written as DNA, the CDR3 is TGTGCCAGCAGCGGACAGCTCTCATATCATGGCTACACCTTC.